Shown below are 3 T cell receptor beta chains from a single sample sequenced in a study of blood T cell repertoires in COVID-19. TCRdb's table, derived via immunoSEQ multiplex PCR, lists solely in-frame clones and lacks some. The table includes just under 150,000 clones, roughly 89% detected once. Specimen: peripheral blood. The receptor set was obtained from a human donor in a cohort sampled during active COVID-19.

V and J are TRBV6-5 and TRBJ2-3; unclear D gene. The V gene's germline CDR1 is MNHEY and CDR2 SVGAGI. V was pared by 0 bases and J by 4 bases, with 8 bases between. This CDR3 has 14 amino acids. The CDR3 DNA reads TGTGCCAGCAGTTACTCGGTCGTAGCAGATACGCAGTATTTT. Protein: CASSYSVVADTQYF.

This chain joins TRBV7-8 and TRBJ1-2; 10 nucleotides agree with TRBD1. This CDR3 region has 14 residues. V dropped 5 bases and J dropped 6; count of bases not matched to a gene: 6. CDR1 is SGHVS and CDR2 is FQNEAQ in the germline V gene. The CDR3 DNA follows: TGTGCCAGCAGCGTGACAGGGGGCGCTGATGGCTACACCTTC. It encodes CASSVTGGADGYTF.

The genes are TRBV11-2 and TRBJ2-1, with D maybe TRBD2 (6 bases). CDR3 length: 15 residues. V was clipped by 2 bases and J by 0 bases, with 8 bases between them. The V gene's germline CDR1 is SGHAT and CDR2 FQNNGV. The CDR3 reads CASSLNGGSYNEQFF. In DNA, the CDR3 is TGTGCCAGCAGCTTAAACGGGGGCTCCTACAATGAGCAGTTCTTC.